These 16 T cell receptor beta chains were all obtained from the same sample, sequenced in a study of T cells in localized non-small cell lung cancer. Method: immunoSEQ multiplex PCR; TCRdb's copy keeps in-frame clones and lacks some. The sample holds 100,000 to 150,000 clones, around 92% seen once. Source: peripheral blood, taken before any cancer treatment. These receptors came from a female donor older than 55 with stage I lung adenocarcinoma.

This chain joins TRBV5-8 and TRBJ1-2; D gene unclear. Deletions cut 4 bases from V and 7 bases from J, with 26 bases between. The CDR3 contains 17 residues. Germline V gene lookup returns CDR1 SGHTS and CDR2 YDEGEE. The CDR3 sequence: CASSLFARRPGSSGYTF. CDR3 nucleotides: TGTGCCAGCAGCCTCTTCGCCCGCAGGCCGGGAAGTTCTGGCTACACCTTC.

The V and J genes are TRBV5-1 and TRBJ2-1; TRBD2 aligns across 9 bases. Germline loops: CDR1 SGHRS, CDR2 YFSETQ. The junction had 5 bases not matched to a gene; V was cut back by 3 bases and J by 13 bases. The CDR3 has 12 amino acids. The chain's CDR3 is CASSSGLAVQFF. The DNA of the CDR3 is TGCGCCAGCAGCTCGGGACTAGCAGTTCAGTTCTTC. Variable domain in full (rest from reference TRBV5-1 and TRBJ2-1): KAGVTQTPRYLIKTRGQQVTLSCSPISGHRSVSWYQQTPGQGLQFLFEYFSETQRNKGNFPGRFSGRQFSNSRSEMNVSTLELGDSALYLCASSSGLAVQFFGPGTRLTVL.

The chain employs TRBV27 and TRBJ1-1, with D possibly TRBD1 on 6 matching bases. CDR3 length equals 15 residues. V shed 5 bases and J shed 4 bases, with 17 bases lying between them. The germline V gene has CDR1 MNHEY and CDR2 SMNVEV (reference sequence). The CDR3 coding sequence is TGTGCCAGCAGTCCCCAAGGGGGGGCGAGCACTGAAGCTTTCTTT. Its translation is CASSPQGGASTEAFF.

The V call is TRBV10-1, the J call TRBJ2-7; unclear D gene. The ends were cut back, 3 bases at V and 2 bases at J, with 11 bases in the middle. Germline V CDR1 and CDR2: WNHNN, SYGVQD (reference sequence). The CDR3 is 14 amino acids. CDR3 region: CASSEGSPAYEQYF. CDR3 in DNA: TGCGCCAGCAGTGAAGGGTCCCCAGCCTACGAGCAGTACTTC.

The sample holds a few counts of this clone. The chain links TRBV15 to TRBJ1-3; D remains unclear. V lost 5 bases and J lost 4, with 12 bases in between. CDR3 length: 14 residues. The V gene's germline CDR1 is LNHNV and CDR2 YYDKDF (reference sequence). In DNA, the CDR3 is TGTGCCACCAGCTGGGGAGCTTTAGGAAACACCATATATTTT. Its translation is CATSWGALGNTIYF.

The V call is TRBV7-9, the J call TRBJ2-1, with D tentatively TRBD1 or TRBD2 (6 bases each). CDR1 is SEHNR, CDR2 FQNEAQ, per germline (reference sequence). The CDR3 sequence is 16 residues long. V lost 4 bases and J lost 8, with 21 bases in between. The CDR3: CASSSTDRSGGDEQFF. The CDR3, as DNA: TGTGCCAGCAGCTCGACTGACAGGTCCGGGGGCGATGAGCAGTTCTTC.

This clone was observed a handful of times. The CDR3 sequence is CASSNGWQTSEKLFF. CDR3 bases: TGTGCCAGTAGTAATGGGTGGCAGACCTCGGAAAAACTGTTTTTT. This chain connects TRBV19 to TRBJ1-4; no firm D call. CDR1 LNHDA and CDR2 SQIVND come from the germline V gene (reference sequence). This CDR3 contains 15 residues. Trimming cost V 4 bases and J 8 bases, with 17 bases left between them. Full variable domain (missing parts from reference TRBV19 and TRBJ1-4): DGGITQSPKYLFRKEGQNVTLSCEQNLNHDAMYWYRQDPGQGLRLIYYSQIVNDFQKGDIAEGYSVSREKKESFPLTVTSAQKNPTAFYLCASSNGWQTSEKLFFGSGTQLSVL.

V and J are TRBV18 and TRBJ2-7; TRBD1 aligns across 9 bases. The CDR3 runs to 15 residues. Trimming removed 6 bases from V and 2 bases from J; junction bases left unmatched: 8. Germline V CDR1 and CDR2: KGHSH, LQKENI. CDR3 in DNA: TGTGCCAGCTCCCAAGAACAGGGGGCCACCTACGAGCAGTACTTC. It is translated as CASSQEQGATYEQYF.

The rearrangement uses TRBV5-1 and TRBJ2-3, with 11 bases matching TRBD1. V lost 5 bases, J lost 4 bases, and 9 bases stayed unmatched. Germline V gene sequence: CDR1 SGHRS, CDR2 YFSETQ. CDR3 length: 16 residues. The CDR3 DNA reads as TGCGCCAGCAGATTGTCCTGGACAGGGGGCGCAGATACGCAGTATTTT. Its protein product is CASRLSWTGGADTQYF. Full variable domain (remainder filled in from reference TRBV5-1 and TRBJ2-3): KAGVTQTPRYLIKTRGQQVTLSCSPISGHRSVSWYQQTPGQGLQFLFEYFSETQRNKGNFPGRFSGRQFSNSRSEMNVSTLELGDSALYLCASRLSWTGGADTQYFGPGTRLTVL.

The CDR3 region is CASTRDTHRQTQYF. The DNA for the CDR3 is TGCGCCAGCACCCGGGACACCCATCGACAGACCCAGTACTTC. The J gene is TRBJ2-5, the V gene TRBV10-2, with D possibly TRBD1 on 6 matching bases. Germline assignment: CDR1 WSHSY and CDR2 SAAADI. V dropped 7 bases and J dropped 6 bases, with 18 bases sitting between them. The CDR3 has 14 amino acids.

The J gene is TRBJ2-6, the V gene TRBV2; TRBD1 matches 11 bases. CDR1 is SNHLY, CDR2 FYNNEI, per germline. There are 19 residues in the CDR3. Germline trimming cut 8 bases from V and 1 base from J; bases unmatched to any gene: 13. This CDR3 reads CASAFLRDRGNSGANVLTF. In DNA, the CDR3 is TGTGCCAGCGCCTTTCTCCGGGACAGGGGGAATTCTGGGGCCAACGTCCTGACTTTC.

The rearrangement uses TRBV19 and TRBJ2-5; 10 bases align to TRBD2. The CDR3 is 15 amino acids. CDR1 LNHDA and CDR2 SQIVND come from the germline V gene (reference sequence). The V gene end was trimmed by 6 bases and the J gene end by 1 base; junction bases not matched to a gene: 5. CDR3 residues: CASSASGRGQETQYF. CDR3 coding DNA: TGTGCCAGTAGCGCCAGCGGGAGGGGCCAAGAGACCCAGTACTTC.

The V call is TRBV7-7, the J call TRBJ2-3, with 7 bases that match TRBD1. CDR3 length: 14 residues. J was trimmed by 5 bases and V by 1 base; bases with no gene match: 3. Germline CDR1 SSHAT, CDR2 FNYEAQ (reference sequence). The DNA of the CDR3 is TGTGCCAGCAGCTTAGAAGGGGGCAAAGATACGCAGTATTTT. Its translation is CASSLEGGKDTQYF.

The gene calls are TRBV6-6 and TRBJ1-4; the D is unclear. This CDR3 is built from 16 residues. V was pared by 6 bases and J by 3 bases, with 17 bases between. Germline V CDR1 and CDR2: MNHNY, SVGAGI (reference sequence). CDR3 protein: CASRTIDRAANEKLFF. The CDR3 DNA follows: TGTGCCAGCAGAACCATCGATAGGGCCGCTAATGAAAAACTGTTTTTT.

This clone was observed a few times. V gene TRBV9 combines with J gene TRBJ1-2; 8 bases align to TRBD1. The CDR3 has 14 residues. The J segment lost 7 bases and the V segment lost 5 bases, leaving 10 bases of the junction unmatched. The germline CDR1 and CDR2 sequences are SGDLS and YYNGEE. The CDR3 sequence: CASRPDRAWAGYTF. The CDR3 coding sequence is TGTGCCAGCAGACCGGACAGGGCGTGGGCTGGCTACACCTTC.

This chain links TRBV28 with TRBJ2-3, with 7 nucleotides matching TRBD1. The V gene's germline CDR1 is MDHEN and CDR2 SYDVKM. The CDR3 runs to 14 residues. The ends lost 6 bases at V and 2 bases at J; junction bases unmatched: 5. CDR3 DNA: TGTGCCAGCAGCCCGGGACAGCACACAGATACGCAGTATTTT. Amino acid sequence: CASSPGQHTDTQYF.